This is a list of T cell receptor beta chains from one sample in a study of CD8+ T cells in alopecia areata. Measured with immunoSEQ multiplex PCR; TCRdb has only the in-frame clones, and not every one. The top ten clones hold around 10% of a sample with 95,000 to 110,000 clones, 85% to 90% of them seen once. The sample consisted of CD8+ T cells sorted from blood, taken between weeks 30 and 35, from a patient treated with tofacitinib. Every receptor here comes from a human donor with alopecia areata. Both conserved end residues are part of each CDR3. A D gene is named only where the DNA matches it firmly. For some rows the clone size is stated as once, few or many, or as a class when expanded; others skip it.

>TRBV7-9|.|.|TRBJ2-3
CASSLPRTDPYTDTQYF
TGTGCCAGCAGCTTACCGAGGACAGACCCCTACACAGATACGCAGTATTTT
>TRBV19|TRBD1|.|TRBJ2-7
CASSIGTGNEQYF
TGTGCCAGTAGTATCGGGACAGGGAACGAGCAGTACTTC
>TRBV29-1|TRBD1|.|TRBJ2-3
CSVALPDRVSRTDTQYF
TGCAGCGTTGCCCTCCCGGACAGGGTATCTCGCACAGATACGCAGTATTTT
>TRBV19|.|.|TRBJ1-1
CASSNYQGWGEAFF
TGTGCCAGTAGTAACTACCAGGGATGGGGTGAAGCTTTCTTT
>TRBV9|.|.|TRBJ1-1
CASSPQSESWKDTEAFF
TGTGCCAGCAGCCCCCAATCCGAGTCATGGAAGGACACTGAAGCTTTCTTT
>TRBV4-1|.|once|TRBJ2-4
CASSPVQFGVENIQYF
TGCGCCAGCAGCCCCGTGCAGTTTGGGGTTGAAAACATTCAGTACTTC
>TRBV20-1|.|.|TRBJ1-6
CSALEGRALHF
TGCAGTGCTTTAGAGGGTAGGGCCCTCCACTTT
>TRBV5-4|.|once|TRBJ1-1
CASSFGGAGEAFF
TGTGCCAGCAGCTTTGGGGGCGCGGGGGAAGCTTTCTTT
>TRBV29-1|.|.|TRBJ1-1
CSVDQGPGTEAFF
TGCAGCGTTGATCAGGGACCGGGGACTGAAGCTTTCTTT
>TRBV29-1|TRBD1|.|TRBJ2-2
CSVEGQGDTGELFF
TGCAGCGTTGAGGGCCAGGGGGACACCGGGGAGCTGTTTTTT
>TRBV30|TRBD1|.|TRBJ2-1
CAWSVGTVSADEQFF
TGTGCCTGGAGTGTTGGGACAGTAAGTGCCGATGAGCAGTTCTTC
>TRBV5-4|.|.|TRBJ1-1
CASSVTGTKYTEAFF
TGTGCCAGCAGCGTTACCGGGACTAAATACACTGAAGCTTTCTTT
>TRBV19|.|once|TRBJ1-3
CASLRKSSGNTIYF
TGTGCCAGCTTGAGAAAGAGCTCTGGAAACACCATATATTTT
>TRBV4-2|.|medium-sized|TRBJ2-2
CASSPGTSNTGELFF
TGTGCCAGCAGCCCGGGGACGTCCAACACCGGGGAGCTGTTTTTT
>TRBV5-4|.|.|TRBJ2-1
CASSGLIHEQFF
TGTGCCAGCAGCGGGCTTATCCATGAGCAGTTCTTC